Described below is a single T cell receptor (beta chain) sequence and its context. The antigen remains undetermined. Germline and genes: mouse. The sequence runs out 4 residues before the end of the CDR3; the remainder is reconstructed from the germline J gene. This sample was taken from a study of CD8+ T cells in alopecia areata. Looking at the study overall: Donors of skin were C3H/HeJ mice aged about 6-12 months with spontaneous alopecia, and recipients were 7-10-week-old female C3H/HeJ mice. General study results and limits: Among the cells sequenced in scalp samples are also the resident alphabeta T cells of normal skin. In patients, TCRs were shared less clearly than in mice, and HLA may possibly be involved. Lesional scalp, notably in alopecia totalis/universalis, had clonality above that of normal scalp.

Investigators isolated RNA and reverse transcribed it into cDNA to act as the sequencing template. TCRdb's table, derived via immunoSEQ multiplex PCR, lists solely in-frame clones and lacks some. Altogether about 270,000 clones were found in the sample, and no singletons occur. A sort of pooled cutaneous lymph node cells used CD4, CD8alpha, NKG2D, NKG2ACE and other stains. The CDR3 sequence is 17 residues long. Trimming removed 0 bases from V and 0 bases from J; junction bases left unmatched: 5. CDR1 and CDR2 (germline): NSHNY, SYGAGN. The receptor's source is a C3H/HeJ mouse with alopecia areata. MHC haplotype of the mouse line: H2-k. Material: CD4+ T cells sorted from a lymph node. The chain couples TRBV13-1 to TRBJ2-3; TRBD2 aligns across 9 bases. Incomplete CDR3 DNA: TGTGCCAGCAGTGATGGAGGCTGGGGGGGGAGTGCAGAA. Amino acid sequence: CASSDGGWGGSAE. The complete CDR3 reads CASSDGGWGGSAETLYF.